This TCR beta chain was sequenced during a study of T cell changes during pregnancy in multiple sclerosis. There are 13 residues in the CDR3. Germline CDR1 reads SGHDT; CDR2 reads YYEEEE. V shed 4 bases, J shed 6 bases, and the junction held 5 bases outside the gene matches. Produced via immunoSEQ multiplex PCR; TCRdb's table is partial and in-frame only. The sample gives roughly 50,000 clones, approximately 92% of which show up once; around 0.25% is in the top ten. The source of this sequence is a female donor with multiple sclerosis, enrolled in a pregnancy study. The sample consisted of CD4+ T cells from peripheral blood mononuclear cells, taken in the third trimester of pregnancy. The chain uses TRBV5-6 and TRBJ1-2; TRBD1 matches at 8 bases. The CDR3 sequence: CASSAPTGDGYTF. The CDR3 DNA sequence: TGTGCCAGCAGCGCCCCGACAGGGGATGGCTACACCTTC.